The 7 T cell receptor beta chains in this list originate from one sample, sequenced in a study of blood T cell repertoires in COVID-19. Profiling relied on immunoSEQ multiplex PCR, and the TCRdb table lists in-frame clones only, not all of them. The table has about 260,000 clones, roughly 86% seen once. Input material: peripheral blood. The receptors originated from a human donor in a cohort sampled during active COVID-19.

In this sample, this clone turned up a few times. The chain is built from TRBV5-1 and TRBJ1-2; 10 bases fit TRBD1. This CDR3 region has 13 residues. Germline-derived CDR1 and CDR2 are SGHRS and YFSETQ. V dropped 4 bases and J dropped 8; count of bases not matched to a gene: 5. In DNA, the CDR3 is TGCGCCAGCAGCCAGGGGACAGGGGACGGCTACACCTTC. This translates into CASSQGTGDGYTF. The entire variable domain, with the rest obtained from reference TRBV5-1 and TRBJ1-2, is as follows: KAGVTQTPRYLIKTRGQQVTLSCSPISGHRSVSWYQQTPGQGLQFLFEYFSETQRNKGNFPGRFSGRQFSNSRSEMNVSTLELGDSALYLCASSQGTGDGYTFGSGTRLTVV.

V is TRBV28 and J is TRBJ2-1, with 7 bases lining up with TRBD1. V lost 8 bases, J lost 2 bases, and 9 bases stayed unmatched. The CDR3 runs 15 residues. Germline V lookup: CDR1 MDHEN, CDR2 SYDVKM. As DNA, the CDR3 is TGTGCCAGCCACCCAGTAGGGGGCCCCTACAATGAGCAGTTCTTC. It specifies CASHPVGGPYNEQFF.

To note about this clone: The same CDR3 also results from other DNA sequences found in this sample. J is TRBJ1-2 and V is TRBV20-1; no clear D gene. Germline CDR1 and CDR2: DFQATT and SNEGSKA (reference sequence). Trimming removed 4 bases from V and 0 bases from J, with 3 bases in between. This CDR3 has 11 residues. The DNA for the CDR3 is TGCAGTGCTACTCCTAACTATGGCTACACCTTC. It encodes CSATPNYGYTF.

In this sample, this clone turned up once. The chain combines TRBV6-1 with TRBJ1-6; D is ambiguous. This CDR3 is 12 amino acids long. The V end lost 1 base, the J end lost 9 bases, and 4 bases lay between the germline ends. Germline V gene data show CDR1 as MNHNS and CDR2 as SASEGT. DNA of the CDR3: TGTGCCAGCAGTGAAGGCGGTTCACCCCTCCACTTT. Translated, it gives CASSEGGSPLHF.

The chain has TRBV28 and TRBJ2-1, with 8 bases lining up with TRBD2. This CDR3 is 17 amino acids long. Germline V gene sequence: CDR1 MDHEN, CDR2 SYDVKM. J was trimmed by 2 bases and V by 5 bases; bases with no gene match: 11. CDR3: CASSQISGSNPYNEQFF. DNA of the CDR3: TGTGCCAGCAGTCAGATCAGCGGGAGTAATCCCTACAATGAGCAGTTCTTC. Looking up the rest from reference TRBV28 and TRBJ2-1 gives the full variable domain: DVKVTQSSRYLVKRTGEKVFLECVQDMDHENMFWYRQDPGLGLRLIYFSYDVKMKEKGDIPEGYSVSREKKERFSLILESASTNQTSMYLCASSQISGSNPYNEQFFGPGTRLTVL.

V usage is TRBV6-5 and J usage is TRBJ2-1; D perhaps matches TRBD1 (5 bases). V lost 4 bases to trimming and J lost 5 bases, with 9 bases between them. Germline V lookup: CDR1 MNHEY, CDR2 SVGAGI. The CDR3 runs to 13 residues. The CDR3 spells CASSSNRNNEQFF. The DNA of the CDR3 is TGTGCCAGCAGTTCGAACAGGAACAATGAGCAGTTCTTC.

J is TRBJ1-6 and V is TRBV6-2 or TRBV6-3, with D possibly matching TRBD1 (5 bases). The germline V gene encodes CDR1 MNHEY and CDR2 SVGEGT. V dropped 0 bases and J dropped 0 bases, with 15 bases sitting between them. This CDR3 region has 19 residues. The DNA for the CDR3 is TGTGCCAGCAGTTACTCGAGTTTAACAGGCTTCTCCTATAATTCACCCCTCCACTTT. Its translation is CASSYSSLTGFSYNSPLHF.